This T cell receptor (beta chain) was sequenced for a study of cytomegalovirus exposure and HLA in healthy donors. Study observations and caveats: The majority of CMV-associated TCR beta chains were reported as apparently HLA-restricted in a later analysis. The study put around 180 TCR beta chains on its list as cytomegalovirus-associated. The authors later linked a missense DCLRE1C variant to TCR beta V- and J-gene trimming.

The CDR3 spans 14 residues. Unmatched junction bases numbered 5, after V lost 0 bases and J lost 5 bases. Per germline, CDR1 SGHRS and CDR2 YFSETQ. PCR primers comprised 60 Vbeta and 13 Jbeta primers. Here immunoSEQ multiplex PCR was the method, and the copy in TCRdb shows in-frame clones only, minus some. The data contain some 130,000 clones, approximately 80% of them singletons. Regarding this clone: Its matching antigen is unknown.

The sequencing input was PBMCs. The genes are TRBV5-1 and TRBJ2-7; TRBD2 agrees at 7 bases. The source of this sequence is a man aged 50 or older in good health and CMV-seronegative. The CDR3 DNA follows: TGCGCCAGCAGCTTGGATGGAGGGAGGGACGAGCAGTACTTC. As protein: CASSLDGGRDEQYF.